Sequencing of this TCR beta chain was carried out in a study of cytomegalovirus exposure and HLA in healthy donors. In the PCR, 60 Vbeta and 13 Jbeta primers were used. The protocol was immunoSEQ multiplex PCR, while the TCRdb copy is restricted to in-frame clones and leaves out a portion. The sample has approximately 110,000 clones. This CDR3 contains 15 residues. CDR1 and CDR2 (germline): SNHLY, FYNNEI. With 8 bases removed from V and 0 bases from J, the gap between germline ends came to 14 bases. Sequencing was performed on PBMCs. This clonotype was sampled from a man between 25 and 39 years old in good health and CMV-seronegative. The genes are TRBV2 and TRBJ2-1; weak D call: TRBD1 (6 bases). The CDR3 is CASSKGGSSYNEQFF. CDR3 nucleotides: TGTGCCAGCTCGAAAGGGGGTAGCTCCTACAATGAGCAGTTCTTC.